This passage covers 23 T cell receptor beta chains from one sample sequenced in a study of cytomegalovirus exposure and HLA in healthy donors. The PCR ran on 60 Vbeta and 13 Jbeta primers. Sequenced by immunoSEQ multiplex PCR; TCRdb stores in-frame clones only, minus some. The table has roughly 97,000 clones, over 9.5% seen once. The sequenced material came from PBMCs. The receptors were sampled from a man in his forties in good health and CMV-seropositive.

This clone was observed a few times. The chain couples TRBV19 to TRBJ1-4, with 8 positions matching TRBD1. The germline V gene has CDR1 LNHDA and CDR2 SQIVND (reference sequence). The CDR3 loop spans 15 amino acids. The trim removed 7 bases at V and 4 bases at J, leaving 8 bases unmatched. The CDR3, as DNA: TGTGCCAGTAAGCGGGACAGGCAATTTAATGAAAAACTGTTTTTT. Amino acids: CASKRDRQFNEKLFF.

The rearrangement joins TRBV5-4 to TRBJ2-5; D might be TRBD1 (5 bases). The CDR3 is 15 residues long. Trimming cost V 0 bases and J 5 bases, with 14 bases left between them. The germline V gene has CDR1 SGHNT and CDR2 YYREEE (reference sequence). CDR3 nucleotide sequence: TGTGCCAGCAGCTTGGAGGGGCAGGGTCTGGAGACCCAGTACTTC. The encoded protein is CASSLEGQGLETQYF.

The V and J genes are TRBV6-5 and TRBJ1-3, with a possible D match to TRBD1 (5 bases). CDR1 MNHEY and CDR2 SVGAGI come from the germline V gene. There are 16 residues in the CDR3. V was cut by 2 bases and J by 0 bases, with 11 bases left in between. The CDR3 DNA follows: TGTGCCAGCAGTTACAGACAGCCGAGCTCTGGAAACACCATATATTTT. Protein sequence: CASSYRQPSSGNTIYF.

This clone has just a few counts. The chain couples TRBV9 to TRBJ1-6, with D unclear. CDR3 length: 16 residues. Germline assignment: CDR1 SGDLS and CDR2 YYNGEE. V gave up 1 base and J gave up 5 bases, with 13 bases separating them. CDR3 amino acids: CASSVHPGMDNSPLHF. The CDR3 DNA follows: TGTGCCAGCAGCGTACACCCCGGTATGGATAATTCACCCCTCCACTTT.

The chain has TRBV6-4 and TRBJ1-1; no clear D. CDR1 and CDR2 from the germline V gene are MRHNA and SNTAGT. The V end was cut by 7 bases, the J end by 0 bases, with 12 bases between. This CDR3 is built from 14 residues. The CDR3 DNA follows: TGTGCCAGCATACCGGGGAGCCTGAACACTGAAGCTTTCTTT. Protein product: CASIPGSLNTEAFF.

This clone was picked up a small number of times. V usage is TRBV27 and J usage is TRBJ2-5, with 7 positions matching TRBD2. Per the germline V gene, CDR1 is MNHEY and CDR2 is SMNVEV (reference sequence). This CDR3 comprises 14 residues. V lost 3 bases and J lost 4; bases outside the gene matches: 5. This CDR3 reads CASSFSGTIETQYF. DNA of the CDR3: TGTGCCAGCAGTTTCTCCGGGACTATAGAGACCCAGTACTTC.

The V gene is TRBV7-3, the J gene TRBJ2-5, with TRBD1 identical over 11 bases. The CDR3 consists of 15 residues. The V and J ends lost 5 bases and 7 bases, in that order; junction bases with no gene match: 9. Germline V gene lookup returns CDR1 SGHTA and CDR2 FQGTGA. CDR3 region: CASSQTPGQGGTQYF. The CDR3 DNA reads TGTGCCAGCAGCCAGACCCCGGGACAGGGGGGGACCCAGTACTTC.

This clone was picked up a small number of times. CDR3 sequence (DNA): TGCGCCAGCAGAAGCGGACCAAGCACAGATACGCAGTATTTT. Encoded protein: CASRSGPSTDTQYF. The V gene is TRBV5-1, the J gene TRBJ2-3; maybe TRBD2 (5 bases). Trimming pared 5 bases from V and 0 bases from J, leaving 10 bases between. This CDR3 spans 14 amino acids. CDR1 SGHRS and CDR2 YFSETQ come from the germline V gene.

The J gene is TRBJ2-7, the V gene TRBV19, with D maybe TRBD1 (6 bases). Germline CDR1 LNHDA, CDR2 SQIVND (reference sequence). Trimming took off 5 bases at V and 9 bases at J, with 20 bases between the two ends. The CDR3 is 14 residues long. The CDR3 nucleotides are TGTGCCAGTAGTCCAGGGGCCGGATTTCTGGGGCAGTACTTC. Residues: CASSPGAGFLGQYF.

CDR3 bases: TGTGCCAGCAGCCAAGATAAGGAGAGGCCGAGTCAGCCCCAGCATTTT. As protein: CASSQDKERPSQPQHF. V and J are TRBV4-2 and TRBJ1-5; unclear D gene. V shed 0 bases and J shed 6 bases, with 15 bases lying between them. The CDR3 is 16 amino acids. Germline V gene data show CDR1 as LGHNA and CDR2 as YNFKEQ.

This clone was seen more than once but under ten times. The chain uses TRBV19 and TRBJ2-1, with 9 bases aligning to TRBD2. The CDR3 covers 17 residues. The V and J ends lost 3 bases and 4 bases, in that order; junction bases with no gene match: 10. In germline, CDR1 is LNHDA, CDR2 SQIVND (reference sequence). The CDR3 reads CASSIWAGGPGYNEQFF. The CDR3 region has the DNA TGTGCCAGTAGTATCTGGGCGGGAGGGCCAGGGTACAATGAGCAGTTCTTC.

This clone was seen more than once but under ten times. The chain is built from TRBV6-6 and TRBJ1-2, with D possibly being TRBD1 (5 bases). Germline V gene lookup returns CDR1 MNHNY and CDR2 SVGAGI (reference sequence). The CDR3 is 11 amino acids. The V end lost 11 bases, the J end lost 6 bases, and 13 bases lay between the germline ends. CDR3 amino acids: CAAGGANGYTF. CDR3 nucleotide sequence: TGTGCCGCCGGAGGGGCCAATGGCTACACCTTC.

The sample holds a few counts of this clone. The CDR3 region is CASSPRVGGPHEQYF. The CDR3 DNA reads as TGCGCCAGCAGCCCGAGGGTGGGAGGGCCCCACGAGCAGTACTTC. This chain joins TRBV5-1 and TRBJ2-7, with TRBD2 matching over 7 bases. The junction had 12 bases not matched to a gene; V was cut back by 4 bases and J by 5 bases. The CDR3 has 15 residues. Germline CDR1 reads SGHRS; CDR2 reads YFSETQ.

CDR3 sequence: CATSFPGTGGRETQYF. Written as DNA, the CDR3 is TGTGCCACCAGCTTCCCCGGGACAGGGGGCCGAGAGACCCAGTACTTC. The chain links TRBV15 to TRBJ2-5, with TRBD1 matching 12 bases. Germline CDR1 reads LNHNV; CDR2 reads YYDKDF (reference sequence). After removal of 5 bases from V and 4 bases from J, the junction contained 8 bases not matched to a gene. The CDR3 length is 16 residues.

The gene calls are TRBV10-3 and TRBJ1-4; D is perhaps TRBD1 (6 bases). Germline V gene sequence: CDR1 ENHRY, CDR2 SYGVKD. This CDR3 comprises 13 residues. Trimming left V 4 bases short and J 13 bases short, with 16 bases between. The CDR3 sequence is CAISGIQGLGLFF. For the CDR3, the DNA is TGTGCCATCAGTGGAATTCAGGGGCTCGGACTGTTTTTT.

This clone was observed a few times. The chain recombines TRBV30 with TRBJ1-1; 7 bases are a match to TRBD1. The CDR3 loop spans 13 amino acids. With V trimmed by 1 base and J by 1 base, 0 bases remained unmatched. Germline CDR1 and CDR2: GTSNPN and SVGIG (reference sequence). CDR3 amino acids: CAWSGQGNTEAFF. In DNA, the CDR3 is TGTGCCTGGAGTGGACAGGGGAACACTGAAGCTTTCTTT.

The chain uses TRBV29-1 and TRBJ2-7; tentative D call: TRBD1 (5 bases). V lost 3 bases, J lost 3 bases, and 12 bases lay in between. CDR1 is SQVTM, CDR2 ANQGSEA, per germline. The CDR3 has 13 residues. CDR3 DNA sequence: TGCAGCGTTGAGAGGCAGGGAAGCTACGAGCAGTACTTC. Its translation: CSVERQGSYEQYF.

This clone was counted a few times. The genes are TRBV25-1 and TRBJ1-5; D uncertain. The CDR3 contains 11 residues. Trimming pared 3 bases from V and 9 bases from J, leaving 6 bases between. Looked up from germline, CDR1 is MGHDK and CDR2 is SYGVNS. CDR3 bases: TGTGCCAGCAGTGACCGGGGGCCCCAGCATTTT. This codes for CASSDRGPQHF.

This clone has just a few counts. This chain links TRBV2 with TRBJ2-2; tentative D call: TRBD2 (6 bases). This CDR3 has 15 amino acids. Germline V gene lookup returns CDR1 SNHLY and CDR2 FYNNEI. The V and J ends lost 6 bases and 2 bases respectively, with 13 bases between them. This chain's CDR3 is CASSLSGSNTGELFF. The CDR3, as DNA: TGTGCCAGCAGCCTTAGCGGATCAAACACCGGGGAGCTGTTTTTT.

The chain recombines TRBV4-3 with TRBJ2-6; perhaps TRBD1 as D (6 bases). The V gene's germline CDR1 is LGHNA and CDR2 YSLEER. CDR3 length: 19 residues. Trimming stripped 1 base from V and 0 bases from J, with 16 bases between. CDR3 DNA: TGCGCCAGCAGCCAAGGCGGAGGACAGTCTTACTCTGGGGCCAACGTCCTGACTTTC. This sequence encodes CASSQGGGQSYSGANVLTF.

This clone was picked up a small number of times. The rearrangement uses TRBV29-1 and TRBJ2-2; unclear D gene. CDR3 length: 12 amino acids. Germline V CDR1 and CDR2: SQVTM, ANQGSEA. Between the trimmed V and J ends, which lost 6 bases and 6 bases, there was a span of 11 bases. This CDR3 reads CSVPGPPGELFF. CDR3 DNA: TGCAGCGTCCCAGGTCCCCCCGGGGAGCTGTTTTTT.

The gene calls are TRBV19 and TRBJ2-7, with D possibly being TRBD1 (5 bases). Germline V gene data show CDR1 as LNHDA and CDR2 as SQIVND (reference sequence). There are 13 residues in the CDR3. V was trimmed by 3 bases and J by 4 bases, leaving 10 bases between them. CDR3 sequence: CASSITGPYEQYF. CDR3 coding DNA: TGTGCCAGTAGTATCACAGGCCCGTACGAGCAGTACTTC.

The CDR3 coding sequence is TGTGCCAGGAGGGGGTGGACAGGTAACGTCGCAACTAATGAAAAACTGTTTTTT. As protein: CARRGWTGNVATNEKLFF. The chain is built from TRBV19 and TRBJ1-4; TRBD1 matches 7 bases. Looked up from germline, CDR1 is LNHDA and CDR2 is SQIVND (reference sequence). V was pared by 9 bases and J by 0 bases, with 16 bases of the junction left unmatched. The CDR3 is made up of 18 amino acids.